The 14 T cell receptor beta chains below come from one sample, sequenced in a study of blood T cell repertoires in COVID-19. The assay was immunoSEQ multiplex PCR, and TCRdb's table has in-frame clones only and misses some. The table records over 45,000 clones, about three quarters of them present only once. Sequences were obtained from peripheral blood. All receptors derive from a man over 45 with active or convalescent COVID-19.

The chain couples TRBV7-3 to TRBJ2-5, with D unresolved. This CDR3 is built from 15 residues. Trimming pared 5 bases from V and 5 bases from J, leaving 18 bases between. The germline gives CDR1 SGHTA, CDR2 FQGTGA. The chain's CDR3 is CASSLNIGRRETQYF. CDR3 nucleotides: TGTGCCAGCAGCCTAAATATTGGGCGTCGGGAGACCCAGTACTTC.

This chain joins TRBV7-8 and TRBJ2-2; 7 nucleotides align to TRBD2. Germline assignment: CDR1 SGHVS and CDR2 FQNEAQ. V gave up 5 bases and J gave up 6 bases; unmatched junction bases: 9. This CDR3 comprises 15 residues. In nucleotides, the CDR3 is TGTGCCAGCAGCCGAGGGAGGGCGGGAGCCGGGGAGCTGTTTTTT. Amino acids: CASSRGRAGAGELFF.

This CDR3 is CASSKPTGSNNSPLHF. DNA for the CDR3: TGTGCCAGCAGCAAGCCGACAGGATCAAATAATTCACCCCTCCACTTT. This chain uses TRBV5-6 with TRBJ1-6; a weak D match, TRBD1 (6 bases). CDR3 length: 16 residues. Trimming removed 4 bases from V and 5 bases from J, with 16 bases in between. CDR1 and CDR2 from the germline V gene are SGHDT and YYEEEE.

The genes are TRBV2 and TRBJ1-5, with D maybe TRBD1 (6 bases). The CDR3 has 14 residues. Germline V CDR1 and CDR2: SNHLY, FYNNEI. The V end lost 7 bases, the J end lost 0 bases, and 10 bases lay between the germline ends. CDR3 nucleotides: TGTGCCAGCACTTACAGGGATAGCAATCAGCCCCAGCATTTT. It specifies CASTYRDSNQPQHF. Based on the CDR3 plus reference TRBV2 and TRBJ1-5, the full variable domain is EPEVTQTPSHQVTQMGQEVILRCVPISNHLYFYWYRQILGQKVEFLVSFYNNEISEKSEIFDDQFSVERPDGSNFTLKIRSTKLEDSAMYFCASTYRDSNQPQHFGDGTRLSIL.

V usage is TRBV5-4 and J usage is TRBJ2-5; 7 nucleotides align to TRBD1. V was pared by 0 bases and J by 4 bases, with 6 bases of the junction left unmatched. The length of the CDR3 is 15 residues. Looked up from germline, CDR1 is SGHNT and CDR2 is YYREEE (reference sequence). The DNA of the CDR3 is TGTGCCAGCAGCTTGGGAACAGGGGCGAGAGAGACCCAGTACTTC. Protein product: CASSLGTGARETQYF.

This chain links TRBV7-3 with TRBJ2-3, with D perhaps TRBD2 (6 bases). The CDR3 length is 15 residues. Germline V gives CDR1 SGHTA, CDR2 FQGTGA. With 4 bases removed from V and 1 base from J, the gap between germline ends came to 12 bases. The CDR3 sequence is CASSSQGLRTDTQYF. In DNA, the CDR3 is TGTGCCAGCAGCTCCCAAGGACTACGCACAGATACGCAGTATTTT. Full variable domain (remainder filled in from reference TRBV7-3 and TRBJ2-3): GAGVSQTPSNKVTEKGKYVELRCDPISGHTALYWYRQSLGQGPEFLIYFQGTGAADDSGLPNDRFFAVRPEGSVSTLKIQRTERGDSAVYLCASSSQGLRTDTQYFGPGTRLTVL.

V and J are TRBV5-8 and TRBJ2-3; TRBD2 matches 11 bases. CDR1 is SGHTS, CDR2 YDEGEE, per germline. CDR3 length: 16 residues. Germline trimming cut 4 bases from V and 4 bases from J; bases unmatched to any gene: 8. The CDR3 loop is CASSTTSGRRPDTQYF. The CDR3, as DNA: TGTGCCAGCAGCACTACTAGCGGGAGACGACCAGATACGCAGTATTTT.

V gene TRBV5-4 combines with J gene TRBJ2-1; TRBD2 matches at 8 bases. Germline assignment: CDR1 SGHNT and CDR2 YYREEE (reference sequence). The CDR3 sequence is 19 residues long. Trimming took 1 base from V and 0 from J; bases not matched to a gene: 12. The CDR3 nucleotides are TGTGCCAGCAGCTTGTGGGGAGCGGGGGCTTCGAGCTCCTACAATGAGCAGTTCTTC. Translated: CASSLWGAGASSSYNEQFF.

This chain uses TRBV7-3 with TRBJ2-5, with TRBD2 identical over 8 bases. V shed 5 bases, J shed 3 bases, and the junction held 8 bases outside the gene matches. Germline lookup yields CDR1 SGHTA and CDR2 FQGTGA. This CDR3 is 15 amino acids long. The CDR3, as DNA: TGTGCCAGCAGCCCGACCGGGACTAGGGAAGAGACCCAGTACTTC. It encodes CASSPTGTREETQYF.

CDR3 bases: TGCGCCAGCAGCCAAGGGGCTCCCCTAGCGGGGAGCTCCTACGAGCAGTACTTC. It encodes CASSQGAPLAGSSYEQYF. V usage is TRBV4-1 and J usage is TRBJ2-7, with 9 bases identical to TRBD2. Germline CDR1 reads MGHRA; CDR2 reads YSYEKL. After removal of 1 base from V and 0 bases from J, the junction contained 10 bases not matched to a gene. The CDR3 length is 18 residues.

J is TRBJ1-5 and V is TRBV2, with D possibly matching TRBD1 (6 bases). The CDR3 has 15 residues. Germline CDR1 SNHLY, CDR2 FYNNEI. V was shortened by 2 bases and J by 0 bases, with 8 bases between the two germline ends. CDR3 sequence: CASSELQGSNQPQHF. The CDR3 nucleotides read TGTGCCAGCAGTGAACTACAGGGTAGCAATCAGCCCCAGCATTTT.

This chain uses TRBV11-1 with TRBJ1-6; D remains unclear. Trimming pared 5 bases from V and 7 bases from J, leaving 9 bases between. Looked up from germline, CDR1 is SGHAT and CDR2 is FQDESV (reference sequence). This CDR3 has 13 amino acids. The CDR3 region has the DNA TGTGCCAGCAGCCGGGAGTTCAATTCACCCCTCCACTTT. Its translation is CASSREFNSPLHF.

Only one count was recorded for this clone. The V and J genes are TRBV5-6 and TRBJ2-3; 14 nucleotides align to TRBD2. This CDR3 contains 18 residues. The germline V gene encodes CDR1 SGHDT and CDR2 YYEEEE. Trimming removed 2 bases from V and 6 bases from J; junction bases left unmatched: 11. This chain's CDR3 is CASSFGTSGRRRGDTQYF. The CDR3 region has the DNA TGTGCCAGCAGCTTCGGGACTAGCGGGAGAAGGCGGGGGGATACGCAGTATTTT. Using reference TRBV5-6 and TRBJ2-3 for the parts outside the CDR3, the full variable domain is DAGVTQSPTHLIKTRGQQVTLRCSPKSGHDTVSWYQQALGQGPQFIFQYYEEEERQRGNFPDRFSGHQFPNYSSELNVNALLLGDSALYLCASSFGTSGRRRGDTQYFGPGTRLTVL.

This clone turned up a few times. The chain uses TRBV21-1 and TRBJ1-4. TRBV21-1 has pseudogene status. The CDR3 covers 15 residues. The CDR3 DNA reads as TGTGCCAGCACCCCTTCGGAGCCGACTAATGAAAAACTGTTTTTT. It translates to CASTPSEPTNEKLFF.